These 32 T cell receptor beta chains originate from one sample sequenced in a study of OX40 agonist ivuxolimab in advanced cancers. The method was immunoSEQ multiplex PCR; TCRdb's version includes in-frame clones alone and lacks a portion of them. The table has around 80,000 clones, 91% seen once. The specimen comprised CD4+ or CD8+ T cells sorted from blood, sampled in a trial of the OX40 agonist ivuxolimab. The receptor set was obtained from an adult with an advanced solid tumor such as melanoma, head and neck, liver or kidney cancer.

The V call is TRBV7-9, the J call TRBJ1-2; D not certain. CDR1 and CDR2 from the germline V gene are SEHNR and FQNEAQ (reference sequence). The V end lost 7 bases, the J end lost 8 bases, and 14 bases lay between the germline ends. The CDR3 has 12 residues. The CDR3 loop reads CASIVDGQGYTF. The CDR3 region has the DNA TGTGCCAGCATTGTCGATGGGCAAGGCTACACCTTC. Full variable domain (missing parts from reference TRBV7-9 and TRBJ1-2): DTGVSQNPRHKITKRGQNVTFRCDPISEHNRLYWYRQTLGQGPEFLTYFQNEAQLEKSRLLSDRFSAERPKGSFSTLEIQRTEQGDSAMYLCASIVDGQGYTFGSGTRLTVV.

V and J are TRBV5-1 and TRBJ2-5, with a possible D match to TRBD2 (6 bases). This CDR3 has 16 amino acids. V lost 0 bases, J lost 1 base, and 13 bases lay in between. In germline, CDR1 is SGHRS, CDR2 YFSETQ. The CDR3 is CASSLAGSRGQETQYF. CDR3 bases: TGCGCCAGCAGCTTGGCCGGCTCGCGGGGCCAAGAGACCCAGTACTTC.

V gene TRBV2 combines with J gene TRBJ1-5; D is unclear. V was pared by 5 bases and J by 4 bases, with 12 bases between. The CDR3 is 14 residues long. Germline V gene sequence: CDR1 SNHLY, CDR2 FYNNEI. The DNA of the CDR3 is TGTGCCAGCAGTCTAACCCAGCTAAATCAGCCCCAGCATTTT. It specifies CASSLTQLNQPQHF.

The chain couples TRBV6-6 to TRBJ2-5; 7 positions agree with TRBD2. V lost 1 base, J lost 5 bases, and 4 bases stayed unmatched. CDR3 size: 14 residues. CDR1 is MNHNY and CDR2 is SVGAGI in the germline V gene (reference sequence). The CDR3 region is CASSYLAGVETQYF. The CDR3 region has the DNA TGTGCCAGCAGTTACTTGGCGGGAGTCGAGACCCAGTACTTC.

V gene TRBV28 combines with J gene TRBJ2-5, with 13 bases aligning to TRBD2. The CDR3 runs to 18 residues. Germline values: CDR1 MDHEN, CDR2 SYDVKM. V lost 5 bases to trimming and J lost 1 base; unmatched junction nucleotides: 10. CDR3 sequence (DNA): TGTGCCAGCAGTCTCACTAGCGGGAGGGCCATAAGCCAAGAGACCCAGTACTTC. The encoded protein is CASSLTSGRAISQETQYF.

The rearrangement links TRBV4-1 to TRBJ2-1, with 14 bases fitting TRBD2. With 0 bases clipped from V and 16 bases from J, the junction kept 5 bases outside the gene matches. Germline V gives CDR1 MGHRA, CDR2 YSYEKL. This CDR3 contains 14 residues. CDR3 sequence: CASSQDWGTSGRFF. DNA for the CDR3: TGCGCCAGCAGCCAAGATTGGGGGACTAGCGGGAGATTCTTC.

The chain recombines TRBV28 with TRBJ2-4; D is perhaps TRBD2 (7 bases). CDR3 length equals 13 residues. The germline CDR1 and CDR2 sequences are MDHEN and SYDVKM. Trimming took off 6 bases at V and 11 bases at J, with 17 bases between the two ends. CDR3 in DNA: TGTGCCAGCAGACCGGGGGGCCAGGGATTTCAGTACTTC. Protein: CASRPGGQGFQYF.

The chain couples TRBV10-1 to TRBJ2-5; TRBD2 matches 8 bases. Per germline, CDR1 WNHNN and CDR2 SYGVQD (reference sequence). The CDR3 contains 13 residues. Trimming removed 3 bases from V and 4 bases from J; junction bases left unmatched: 1. The CDR3 region has the DNA TGCGCCAGCAGTGACAGCGGGAGAGAGACCCAGTACTTC. Protein sequence: CASSDSGRETQYF.

V and J are TRBV6-5 and TRBJ2-3; 8 nucleotides match TRBD2. The trim removed 4 bases at V and 4 bases at J, leaving 7 bases unmatched. The CDR3 runs to 15 residues. The germline V gene encodes CDR1 MNHEY and CDR2 SVGAGI. The DNA of the CDR3 is TGTGCCAGCAGTTTAGCGGGACGGGCGGCAGATACGCAGTATTTT. Protein product: CASSLAGRAADTQYF.

This chain uses TRBV5-8 with TRBJ1-2; maybe TRBD1 (6 bases). This CDR3 spans 14 amino acids. Germline CDR1 and CDR2: SGHTS and YDEGEE. Trimming removed 3 bases at V and 4 bases at J, with 13 bases between. The CDR3 bases are TGTGCCAGCAGCTCTTGGGGGCAGGCCTATGGCTACACCTTC. Encoded protein: CASSSWGQAYGYTF.

CDR3 in DNA: TGTGCCTGGAGTGGACAGGTGCGCGAGCAGTACTTC. This gives the protein CAWSGQVREQYF. This chain links TRBV30 with TRBJ2-7; D possibly corresponds to TRBD1 (6 bases). The CDR3 consists of 12 residues. Germline CDR1 reads GTSNPN; CDR2 reads SVGIG (reference sequence). V was pared by 1 base and J by 6 bases, with 10 bases between.

The chain couples TRBV2 to TRBJ1-5; D is possibly TRBD1 (5 bases). Germline V gene lookup returns CDR1 SNHLY and CDR2 FYNNEI. V lost 6 bases, J lost 15 bases, and 18 bases lay in between. This CDR3 contains 12 residues. The CDR3 nucleotides are TGTGCCAGCAGCACAGAGCCAGGGCCCGGGCATTTT. It yields the protein CASSTEPGPGHF.

The chain couples TRBV7-2 to TRBJ1-5; D unclear. Trimming took 5 bases from V and 4 from J, leaving 12 bases between them. CDR3 length equals 14 residues. Germline V gene lookup returns CDR1 SGHTA and CDR2 FQGNSA. The CDR3 region is CASSPLRGNQPQHF. Here the CDR3 DNA reads TGTGCCAGCAGCCCCCTCAGAGGAAATCAGCCCCAGCATTTT.

V and J are TRBV9 and TRBJ2-2; D uncertain. The germline V gene has CDR1 SGDLS and CDR2 YYNGEE. Trimming took 0 bases from V and 0 from J, leaving 9 bases between them. CDR3 size: 16 residues. CDR3 nucleotides: TGTGCCAGCAGCGTAGTTCCCAGTACGAACACCGGGGAGCTGTTTTTT. Translating gives CASSVVPSTNTGELFF.

The chain is built from TRBV18 and TRBJ2-7; D is uncertain. Germline V CDR1 and CDR2: KGHSH, LQKENI. V lost 3 bases to trimming and J lost 0 bases, with 12 bases between them. CDR3 length equals 15 residues. In DNA form, the CDR3 reads TGTGCCAGCTCACCCCCGGGCCGTAGCTCCTACGAGCAGTACTTC. Translation gives CASSPPGRSSYEQYF. The variable domain in full, with the rest retrieved from reference TRBV18 and TRBJ2-7, is NAGVMQNPRHLVRRRGQEARLRCSPMKGHSHVYWYRQLPEEGLKFMVYLQKENIIDESGMPKERFSAEFPKEGPSILRIQQVVRGDSAAYFCASSPPGRSSYEQYFGPGTRLTVT.

The chain carries TRBV5-4 and TRBJ2-5; no clear D gene. Trimming pared 4 bases from V and 2 bases from J, leaving 12 bases between. This CDR3 spans 14 amino acids. Germline CDR1 SGHNT, CDR2 YYREEE (reference sequence). The CDR3 DNA is TGTGCCAGCAGCGATTTGGGATCTCAAGAGACCCAGTACTTC. This codes for CASSDLGSQETQYF.

The J gene is TRBJ2-5, the V gene TRBV5-4, with a tentative D call TRBD2 (6 bases). Germline V gene lookup returns CDR1 SGHNT and CDR2 YYREEE (reference sequence). The V gene lost 2 bases and the J gene lost 5 bases, with 7 bases spanning the gap. The CDR3 has 12 amino acids. DNA of the CDR3: TGTGCCAGCAGCTTCCTAGCGGAGACCCAGTACTTC. Its translation: CASSFLAETQYF.

The chain combines TRBV19 with TRBJ2-4; TRBD1 agrees at 9 bases. Unmatched junction bases numbered 6, after V lost 5 bases and J lost 1 base. The CDR3 loop spans 16 amino acids. Per the germline V gene, CDR1 is LNHDA and CDR2 is SQIVND (reference sequence). The CDR3 DNA reads as TGTGCCAGTAGTCCGGGACAGGGAGGCGCCAAAAACATTCAGTACTTC. This gives the protein CASSPGQGGAKNIQYF.

The CDR3 DNA is TGTGCCAGTAGTATAGGGGCAGGGAACACTGAAGCTTTCTTT. Its translation: CASSIGAGNTEAFF. The chain employs TRBV19 and TRBJ1-1; D remains unclear. CDR1 LNHDA and CDR2 SQIVND come from the germline V gene (reference sequence). V gave up 1 base and J gave up 1 base, with 7 bases separating them. This CDR3 has 14 residues.

The chain is built from TRBV5-4 and TRBJ2-3, with D possibly TRBD2 on 5 matching bases. V was pared by 2 bases and J by 6 bases, with 13 bases between. CDR1 is SGHNT and CDR2 is YYREEE in the germline V gene (reference sequence). There are 14 residues in the CDR3. This CDR3 is CASSFRGIEDTQYF. Written as DNA, the CDR3 is TGTGCCAGCAGCTTTAGAGGGATAGAGGATACGCAGTATTTT.

This clone was seen just once. This chain uses TRBV6-5 with TRBJ2-3; TRBD2 matches at 7 bases. CDR3 length: 15 amino acids. V lost 4 bases to trimming and J lost 1 base; unmatched junction nucleotides: 5. In germline, CDR1 is MNHEY, CDR2 SVGAGI. CDR3 residues: CASSSRLAGTDTQYF. CDR3 DNA sequence: TGTGCCAGCAGTTCCAGACTAGCCGGCACAGATACGCAGTATTTT.

This rearrangement joins TRBV29-1 to TRBJ2-5; possible D gene TRBD1, 6 bases. CDR1 is SQVTM and CDR2 is ANQGSEA in the germline V gene. This CDR3 contains 11 residues. V was pared by 6 bases and J by 5 bases, with 10 bases between. The CDR3 coding sequence is TGCAGCGTAAATAGGGGGGAGACCCAGTACTTC. Translation: CSVNRGETQYF.

The rearrangement uses TRBV28 and TRBJ2-1; 10 positions agree with TRBD1. This CDR3 comprises 15 residues. Germline V gene data show CDR1 as MDHEN and CDR2 as SYDVKM. V gave up 6 bases and J gave up 4 bases; unmatched junction bases: 6. CDR3 coding DNA: TGTGCCAGCAGAACCGGGACAGGGGTTTACAATGAGCAGTTCTTC. Translated: CASRTGTGVYNEQFF.

This clone has a handful of counts. This chain uses TRBV7-9 with TRBJ1-5; possible D gene TRBD1, 5 bases. V lost 3 bases and J lost 6, with 12 bases in between. The germline V gene has CDR1 SEHNR and CDR2 FQNEAQ (reference sequence). CDR3 length: 14 amino acids. The CDR3 here is CASSLQGPGQPQHF. In DNA form, the CDR3 reads TGTGCCAGCAGCTTGCAGGGCCCCGGTCAGCCCCAGCATTTT.

This chain connects TRBV6-5 to TRBJ2-7, with 9 positions matching TRBD1. The V gene end was trimmed by 6 bases and the J gene end by 3 bases; junction bases not matched to a gene: 6. The CDR3 length is 14 residues. The germline V gene encodes CDR1 MNHEY and CDR2 SVGAGI. Written as DNA, the CDR3 is TGTGCCAGCAGGCCTCCGGGACAGGGCTACGAGCAGTACTTC. Its protein is CASRPPGQGYEQYF.

The chain is built from TRBV30 and TRBJ1-4, with D unclear. Trimming pared 1 base from V and 7 bases from J, leaving 10 bases between. The CDR3 contains 13 residues. Germline assignment: CDR1 GTSNPN and CDR2 SVGIG (reference sequence). CDR3 sequence: CAWSGAVGEKLFF. The DNA of the CDR3 is TGTGCCTGGAGTGGGGCTGTGGGTGAAAAACTGTTTTTT.

The CDR3 nucleotides are TGTGCCAGCAGCTTAGGGACCAAGTATGAAAAACTGTTTTTT. It is translated as CASSLGTKYEKLFF. The J gene is TRBJ1-4, the V gene TRBV7-8; D ambiguous. The CDR3 spans 14 residues. CDR1 is SGHVS and CDR2 is FQNEAQ in the germline V gene. V was pared by 1 base and J by 6 bases, with 9 bases between.

The V gene is TRBV5-1, the J gene TRBJ2-1; 10 bases match TRBD2. Trimming cost V 2 bases and J 9 bases; bases outside gene matches: 14. CDR3 length: 17 residues. The germline CDR1 and CDR2 sequences are SGHRS and YFSETQ. The CDR3 sequence is CASSLYLLAGSTAEQFF. CDR3 nucleotide sequence: TGCGCCAGCAGCTTATACCTACTAGCGGGATCAACGGCTGAGCAGTTCTTC.

V usage is TRBV7-9 and J usage is TRBJ2-7; 8 bases align to TRBD1. The CDR3 has 14 residues. V lost 8 bases to trimming and J lost 2 bases; unmatched junction nucleotides: 8. Germline CDR1 and CDR2: SEHNR and FQNEAQ (reference sequence). CDR3 residues: CASEGTGSTYEQYF. CDR3 coding DNA: TGTGCCAGCGAAGGGACAGGCTCCACCTACGAGCAGTACTTC.

V gene TRBV18 combines with J gene TRBJ1-3; D not resolved. The V end lost 2 bases, the J end lost 0 bases, and 5 bases lay between the germline ends. The CDR3 contains 14 residues. Germline values: CDR1 KGHSH, CDR2 LQKENI. The CDR3 coding sequence is TGTGCCAGCTCACCAATGGCCTCTGGAAACACCATATATTTT. Its translation is CASSPMASGNTIYF.

The chain is built from TRBV25-1 and TRBJ2-3; 10 bases align to TRBD1. V lost 7 bases and J lost 7; bases outside the gene matches: 8. CDR3 length: 14 amino acids. Germline V lookup: CDR1 MGHDK, CDR2 SYGVNS. The CDR3 spells CASTRGTGDYTQYF. In DNA form, the CDR3 reads TGTGCCAGCACCCGGGGGACAGGGGATTATACGCAGTATTTT.

This chain links TRBV11-2 with TRBJ2-7; D may be TRBD1 or TRBD2 (5 bases each). CDR3 length equals 17 residues. With 0 bases removed from V and 2 bases from J, the gap between germline ends came to 17 bases. Germline-derived CDR1 and CDR2 are SGHAT and FQNNGV. This CDR3 reads CASSLEGDRADTYEQYF. The CDR3 nucleotides are TGTGCCAGCAGCTTAGAGGGAGATAGGGCGGACACCTACGAGCAGTACTTC.